This T cell receptor (beta chain) was captured in a study of blood T cell repertoires in COVID-19. Study-wide background: Samples of COVID-19 (acute and convalescent) were obtained from the United States, Italy and Spain.

This table comes from immunoSEQ multiplex PCR, and its TCRdb copy is limited to in-frame clones, with some not included. The table records under 95,000 clones, around four fifths of them present only once. Between the trimmed V and J ends, which lost 2 bases and 2 bases, there was a span of 7 bases. The CDR3 extends over 14 amino acids. Germline assignment: CDR1 MNHNS and CDR2 SASEGT. This TCR was recovered from a human donor in a cohort sampled during active COVID-19. Source material: peripheral blood. The chain joins TRBV6-1 to TRBJ1-3; no clear D gene. CDR3 nucleotides: TGTGCCAGCAGTGAAACCGGGGCTGGAAACACCATATATTTT. Translated, it gives CASSETGAGNTIYF.